Listed below are T cell receptor beta chains from one sample, sequenced in a study of blood T cells in healthy people across ages. TCRdb analysed the 5' RACE reads with MiXCR anew, one entry per CDR3 protein. The data hold 650,000 to 950,000 distinct CDR3 sequences, with around 43% observed a single time. The source material was blood. Source of these receptors: a man between 60 and 75 years old in good health. CDR3s include the opening cysteine and the closing phenylalanine or tryptophan. The order of the fields is J gene, V gene, D gene, clone size, CDR3 protein, CDR3 DNA. D genes are given only for firm matches. Some rows mark clone size as missing; the rest say once, few, many or name a class of expanded clone.

J gene: TRBJ2-7; V gene: TRBV3-1; D gene: -; clone size: -; CDR3 protein: CASSQPGTSYEQYF; CDR3 DNA: TGTGCCAGCAGCCAACCAGGAACCTCCTACGAGCAGTACTTC
J gene: TRBJ1-5; V gene: TRBV27; D gene: -; clone size: many; CDR3 protein: CASSSIPYSNQPQHF; CDR3 DNA: TGTGCCAGCAGTTCGATACCATATAGCAATCAGCCCCAGCATTTT
J gene: TRBJ2-1; V gene: TRBV6-2/TRBV6-3; D gene: TRBD2; clone size: -; CDR3 protein: CASRRRASGNEQFF; CDR3 DNA: TGTGCCAGCAGACGAAGGGCTAGCGGCAATGAGCAGTTCTTC
J gene: TRBJ2-1; V gene: TRBV10-3; D gene: -; clone size: few; CDR3 protein: CAISESKDNEQFF; CDR3 DNA: TGTGCCATCAGTGAGTCGAAGGACAATGAGCAGTTCTTC
J gene: TRBJ2-1; V gene: TRBV7-9; D gene: -; clone size: -; CDR3 protein: CASSLNGANEQFF; CDR3 DNA: TGTGCCAGCAGCTTAAACGGGGCAAATGAGCAGTTCTTC
J gene: TRBJ1-2; V gene: TRBV4-1; D gene: -; clone size: -; CDR3 protein: CASGQVIDVRGGYTF; CDR3 DNA: TGCGCCAGCGGCCAGGTTATCGATGTGAGGGGTGGCTACACCTTC
J gene: TRBJ2-3; V gene: TRBV4-2; D gene: TRBD1; clone size: -; CDR3 protein: CASSLGTGDTDTQYF; CDR3 DNA: TGTGCCAGCAGTCTCGGGACAGGAGACACAGATACGCAGTATTTT
J gene: TRBJ1-2; V gene: TRBV30; D gene: -; clone size: -; CDR3 protein: CAWSEWGVNYGYTF; CDR3 DNA: TGTGCCTGGAGTGAGTGGGGTGTCAACTATGGCTACACCTTC
J gene: TRBJ2-1; V gene: TRBV30; D gene: TRBD1; clone size: once; CDR3 protein: CAWSAGTGGDEQFF; CDR3 DNA: TGTGCCTGGAGTGCCGGGACAGGGGGCGATGAGCAGTTCTTC
J gene: TRBJ1-1; V gene: TRBV5-1; D gene: TRBD1; clone size: -; CDR3 protein: CASSLGQGRAYTEAFF; CDR3 DNA: TGCGCCAGCAGCCTGGGACAGGGTCGGGCGTACACTGAAGCTTTCTTT
J gene: TRBJ1-2; V gene: TRBV9; D gene: -; clone size: -; CDR3 protein: CASSVDGYGYTF; CDR3 DNA: TGTGCCAGCAGCGTAGACGGGTATGGCTACACCTTC
J gene: TRBJ1-5; V gene: TRBV27; D gene: TRBD1; clone size: once; CDR3 protein: CASTFPQGGTGKNQPQHF; CDR3 DNA: TGTGCCAGCACCTTCCCTCAGGGGGGGACAGGAAAAAATCAGCCCCAGCATTTT
J gene: TRBJ2-7; V gene: TRBV16; D gene: TRBD2; clone size: few; CDR3 protein: CASRPSGVSSYEQYF; CDR3 DNA: TGTGCCAGCAGACCCAGCGGGGTGTCCTCCTACGAGCAGTACTTC
J gene: TRBJ2-3; V gene: TRBV9; D gene: -; clone size: -; CDR3 protein: CASSRGTMIGGTADTQYF; CDR3 DNA: TGTGCCAGCAGCCGCGGGACTATGATAGGGGGGACGGCAGATACGCAGTATTTT
J gene: TRBJ1-2; V gene: TRBV12-3/TRBV12-4; D gene: -; clone size: few; CDR3 protein: CATEASTNYGYTF; CDR3 DNA: TGTGCCACCGAGGCCTCAACTAACTATGGCTACACCTTC
J gene: TRBJ2-7; V gene: TRBV24-1; D gene: TRBD1; clone size: few; CDR3 protein: CATQDRDNSYEQYF; CDR3 DNA: TGTGCCACCCAGGACAGGGACAACTCCTACGAGCAGTACTTC
J gene: TRBJ2-5; V gene: TRBV10-2; D gene: -; clone size: many; CDR3 protein: CATPILRETQYF; CDR3 DNA: TGCGCCACCCCGATTCTTCGAGAGACCCAGTACTTC
J gene: TRBJ1-1; V gene: TRBV4-3; D gene: -; clone size: many; CDR3 protein: CASSQDRFGTTEAFF; CDR3 DNA: TGCGCCAGCAGCCAAGATCGTTTCGGAACCACTGAAGCTTTCTTT
J gene: TRBJ2-3; V gene: TRBV29-1; D gene: TRBD2; clone size: few; CDR3 protein: CSVIRGDTDTQYF; CDR3 DNA: TGCAGCGTTATACGGGGGGATACAGATACGCAGTATTTT
J gene: TRBJ2-4; V gene: TRBV6-2/TRBV6-3; D gene: TRBD2; clone size: -; CDR3 protein: CASKEERGALAKNIQYF; CDR3 DNA: TGTGCCAGCAAGGAGGAGCGGGGGGCTTTAGCCAAAAACATTCAGTACTTC
J gene: TRBJ2-1; V gene: TRBV7-8; D gene: -; clone size: -; CDR3 protein: CTSSEGGFGSSYNEQFF; CDR3 DNA: TGTACCAGCAGCGAGGGGGGGTTCGGTAGCTCCTACAATGAGCAGTTCTTC
J gene: TRBJ2-4; V gene: TRBV7-2; D gene: TRBD2; clone size: -; CDR3 protein: CASSLADLAKNIQYF; CDR3 DNA: TGTGCCAGCAGCCTAGCGGATCTAGCCAAAAACATTCAGTACTTC
J gene: TRBJ1-2; V gene: TRBV4-3; D gene: -; clone size: few; CDR3 protein: CASSQDYRVNYGYTF; CDR3 DNA: TGCGCCAGCAGCCAAGATTACAGGGTGAACTATGGCTACACCTTC
J gene: TRBJ2-3; V gene: TRBV5-1; D gene: -; clone size: -; CDR3 protein: CATGSGSTDTQYF; CDR3 DNA: TGCGCCACCGGGTCGGGGAGCACAGATACGCAGTATTTT
J gene: TRBJ2-7; V gene: TRBV20-1; D gene: -; clone size: -; CDR3 protein: CSALIRQEVYNEQYF; CDR3 DNA: TGCAGTGCGCTGATCAGACAGGAAGTTTACAATGAGCAGTACTTC
J gene: TRBJ1-6; V gene: TRBV7-9; D gene: -; clone size: once; CDR3 protein: CASSLPQLNSPLHF; CDR3 DNA: TGTGCCAGCAGCTTACCACAGTTAAATTCACCCCTCCACTTT
J gene: TRBJ1-5; V gene: TRBV21-1; D gene: -; clone size: -; CDR3 protein: CASSKEGKGLGNQPQHF; CDR3 DNA: TGTGCCAGCAGCAAAGAGGGAAAGGGTTTGGGCAATCAGCCCCAGCATTTT
J gene: TRBJ2-5; V gene: TRBV7-3; D gene: -; clone size: -; CDR3 protein: CASSAHRKETQYF; CDR3 DNA: TGTGCCAGCAGCGCCCATAGGAAAGAGACCCAGTACTTC
J gene: TRBJ2-3; V gene: TRBV29-1; D gene: -; clone size: few; CDR3 protein: CSVEGLDTQYF; CDR3 DNA: TGCAGCGTTGAAGGTCTCGATACGCAGTATTTT
J gene: TRBJ2-3; V gene: TRBV29-1; D gene: -; clone size: -; CDR3 protein: CSVYGGGTQYF; CDR3 DNA: TGCAGCGTTTACGGGGGAGGTACGCAGTATTTT
J gene: TRBJ1-6; V gene: TRBV15; D gene: -; clone size: -; CDR3 protein: CATSKWTDYNSPLHF; CDR3 DNA: TGTGCCACCAGCAAGTGGACGGACTATAATTCACCCCTCCACTTT
J gene: TRBJ2-1; V gene: TRBV10-1; D gene: -; clone size: few; CDR3 protein: CASSESSRSEQFF; CDR3 DNA: TGCGCCAGCAGTGAGTCCTCGCGCTCTGAGCAGTTCTTC
J gene: TRBJ1-5; V gene: TRBV7-2; D gene: -; clone size: few; CDR3 protein: CASSLDRTAGNQPQHF; CDR3 DNA: TGTGCCAGCAGCTTAGATCGGACAGCTGGCAATCAGCCCCAGCATTTT
J gene: TRBJ2-4; V gene: TRBV12-5; D gene: -; clone size: -; CDR3 protein: CASALGGGRNIQYF; CDR3 DNA: TGTGCTAGTGCCCTGGGGGGAGGTCGAAACATTCAGTACTTC
J gene: TRBJ2-7; V gene: TRBV15; D gene: -; clone size: -; CDR3 protein: CASSRDRLAANEQYF; CDR3 DNA: TGTGCCTCCAGCAGAGATCGGCTAGCTGCCAACGAGCAGTACTTC
J gene: TRBJ1-5; V gene: TRBV18; D gene: TRBD1; clone size: -; CDR3 protein: CASSPGQGGSNQPQHF; CDR3 DNA: TGTGCCAGCTCCCCGGGACAGGGGGGAAGCAATCAGCCCCAGCATTTT
J gene: TRBJ1-1; V gene: TRBV29-1; D gene: -; clone size: -; CDR3 protein: CSVLGPAGGTEAFF; CDR3 DNA: TGCAGCGTTCTGGGACCGGCTGGGGGCACTGAAGCTTTCTTT
J gene: TRBJ2-7; V gene: TRBV28; D gene: TRBD1; clone size: few; CDR3 protein: CASSLTGQGDYEQYF; CDR3 DNA: TGTGCCAGCAGTCTAACGGGACAGGGGGACTACGAGCAGTACTTC
J gene: TRBJ1-1; V gene: TRBV18; D gene: -; clone size: -; CDR3 protein: CASSPWADGEAFF; CDR3 DNA: TGTGCCAGCTCACCGTGGGCCGACGGTGAAGCTTTCTTT
J gene: TRBJ2-7; V gene: TRBV4-1; D gene: TRBD2; clone size: few; CDR3 protein: CASGAGGPYEQYF; CDR3 DNA: TGCGCCAGCGGAGCGGGGGGCCCCTACGAGCAGTACTTC